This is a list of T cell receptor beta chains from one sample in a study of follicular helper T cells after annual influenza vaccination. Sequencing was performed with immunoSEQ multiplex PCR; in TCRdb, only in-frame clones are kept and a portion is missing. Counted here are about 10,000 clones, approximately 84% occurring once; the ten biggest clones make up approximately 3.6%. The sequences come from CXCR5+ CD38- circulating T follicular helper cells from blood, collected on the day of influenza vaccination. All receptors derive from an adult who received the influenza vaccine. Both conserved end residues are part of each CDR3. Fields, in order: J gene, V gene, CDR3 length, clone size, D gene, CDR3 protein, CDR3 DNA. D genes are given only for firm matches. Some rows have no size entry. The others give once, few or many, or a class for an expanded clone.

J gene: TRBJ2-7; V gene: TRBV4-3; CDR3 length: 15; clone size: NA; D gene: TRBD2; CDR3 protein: CASSQAFTGLDEQYF; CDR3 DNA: TGCGCCAGCAGCCAAGCCTTTACAGGACTAGACGAGCAGTACTTC
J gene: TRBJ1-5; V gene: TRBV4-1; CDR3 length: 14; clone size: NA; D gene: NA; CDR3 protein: CASSQLIGNQPQHF; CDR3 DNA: TGCGCCAGCAGCCAACTCATCGGAAATCAGCCCCAGCATTTT
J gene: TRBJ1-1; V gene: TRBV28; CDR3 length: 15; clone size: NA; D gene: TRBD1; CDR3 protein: CASKRTGGLNTEAFF; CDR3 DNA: TGTGCCAGCAAAAGGACAGGGGGCCTGAACACTGAAGCTTTCTTT
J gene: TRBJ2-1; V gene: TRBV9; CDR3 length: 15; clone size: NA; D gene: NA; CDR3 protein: CASSVGWTGGHEQFF; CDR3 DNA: TGTGCCAGCAGCGTAGGGTGGACGGGCGGGCATGAGCAGTTCTTC
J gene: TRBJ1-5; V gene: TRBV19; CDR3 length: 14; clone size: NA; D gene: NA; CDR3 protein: CASSGAYSNQPQHF; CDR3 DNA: TGTGCCAGTAGTGGCGCTTATAGCAATCAGCCCCAGCATTTT
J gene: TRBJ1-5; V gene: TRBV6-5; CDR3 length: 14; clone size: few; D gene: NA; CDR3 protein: CASSEGQGRQPQHF; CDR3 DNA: TGTGCCAGCAGTGAGGGGCAGGGGCGTCAGCCCCAGCATTTT
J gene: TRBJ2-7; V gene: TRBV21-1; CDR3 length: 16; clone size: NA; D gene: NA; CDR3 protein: CASRCRLAGVIYEQYF; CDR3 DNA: TGTGCCAGCAGATGCAGACTAGCGGGGGTAATCTACGAGCAGTACTTC
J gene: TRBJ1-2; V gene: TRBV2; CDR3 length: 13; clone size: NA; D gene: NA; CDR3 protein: CASTQQGFYGYTF; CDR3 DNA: TGTGCCAGCACGCAACAGGGTTTTTATGGCTACACCTTC
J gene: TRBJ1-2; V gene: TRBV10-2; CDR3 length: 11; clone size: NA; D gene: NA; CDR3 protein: CASSEGNGYTF; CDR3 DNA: TGCGCCAGCAGTGAAGGGAATGGCTACACCTTC
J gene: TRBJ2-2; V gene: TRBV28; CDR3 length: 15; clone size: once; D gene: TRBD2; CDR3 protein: CASQIGGGPTGELFF; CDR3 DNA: TGTGCCAGCCAGATCGGGGGGGGACCCACCGGGGAGCTGTTTTTT
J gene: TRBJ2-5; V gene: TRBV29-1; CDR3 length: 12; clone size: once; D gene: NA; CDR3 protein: CSVAGSQETQYF; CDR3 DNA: TGCAGCGTTGCGGGCAGTCAAGAGACCCAGTACTTC
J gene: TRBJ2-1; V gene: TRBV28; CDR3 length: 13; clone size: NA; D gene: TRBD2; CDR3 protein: CASGSGNFNEQFF; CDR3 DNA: TGTGCCAGCGGTAGCGGGAACTTCAATGAGCAGTTCTTC
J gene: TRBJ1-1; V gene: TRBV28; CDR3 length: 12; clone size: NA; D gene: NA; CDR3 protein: CASSLGTYEAFF; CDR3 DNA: TGTGCCAGCAGTTTGGGTACATATGAAGCTTTCTTT
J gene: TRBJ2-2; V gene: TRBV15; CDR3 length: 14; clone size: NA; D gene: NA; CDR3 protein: CATSRDFITGELFF; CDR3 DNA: TGTGCCACCAGCAGGGATTTTATCACCGGGGAGCTGTTTTTT
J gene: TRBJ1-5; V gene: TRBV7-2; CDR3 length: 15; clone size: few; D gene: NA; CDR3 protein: CASSLMLGPNQPQHF; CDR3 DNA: TGTGCCAGCAGCTTAATGTTGGGTCCCAATCAGCCCCAGCATTTT
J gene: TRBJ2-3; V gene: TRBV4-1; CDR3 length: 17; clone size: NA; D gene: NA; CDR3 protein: CASSQDYRDHSTDTQYF; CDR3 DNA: TGCGCCAGCAGCCAAGACTACCGGGACCATAGCACAGATACGCAGTATTTT
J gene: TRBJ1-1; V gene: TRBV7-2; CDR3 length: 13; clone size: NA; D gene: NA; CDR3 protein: CASSFNRNTEAFF; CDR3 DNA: TGTGCCAGCAGCTTCAACAGGAACACTGAAGCTTTCTTT
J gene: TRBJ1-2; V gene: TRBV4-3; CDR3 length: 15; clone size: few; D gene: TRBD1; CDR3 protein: CASSQGAGQAGGYTF; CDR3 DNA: TGCGCCAGCAGCCAAGGAGCGGGACAGGCGGGTGGCTACACCTTC
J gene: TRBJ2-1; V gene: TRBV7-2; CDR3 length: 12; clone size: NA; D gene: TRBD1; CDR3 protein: CASSVQGNEQFF; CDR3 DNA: TGTGCCAGCAGCGTACAGGGGAATGAGCAGTTCTTC
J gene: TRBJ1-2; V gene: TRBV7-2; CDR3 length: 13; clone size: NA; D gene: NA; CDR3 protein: CASSLDPGVGYTF; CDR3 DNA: TGTGCCAGCAGCTTAGATCCCGGGGTGGGCTACACCTTC
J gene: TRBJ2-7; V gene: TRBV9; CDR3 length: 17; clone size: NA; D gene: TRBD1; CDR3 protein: CASSPTLWGQGGYEQYF; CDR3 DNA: TGTGCCAGCAGCCCTACTCTCTGGGGACAGGGAGGCTACGAGCAGTACTTC
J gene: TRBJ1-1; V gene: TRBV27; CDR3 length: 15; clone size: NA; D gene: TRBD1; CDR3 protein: CASSSLGQGFTEAFF; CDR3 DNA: TGTGCCAGCAGTTCACTGGGACAGGGGTTCACTGAAGCTTTCTTT
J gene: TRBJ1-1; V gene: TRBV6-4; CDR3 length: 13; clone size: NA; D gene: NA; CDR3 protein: CASSAQGNTEAFF; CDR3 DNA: TGTGCCAGCAGTGCACAGGGGAACACTGAAGCTTTCTTT
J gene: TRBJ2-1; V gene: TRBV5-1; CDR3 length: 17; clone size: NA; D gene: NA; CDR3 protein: CASSPRDSAPTKGEQFF; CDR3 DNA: TGCGCCAGCAGCCCCCGAGATAGCGCCCCTACAAAGGGCGAGCAGTTCTTC
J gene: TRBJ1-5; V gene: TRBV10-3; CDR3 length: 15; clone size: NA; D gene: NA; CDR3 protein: CAISADFLSNQPQHF; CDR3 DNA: TGTGCCATCAGTGCAGATTTTCTTAGCAATCAGCCCCAGCATTTT
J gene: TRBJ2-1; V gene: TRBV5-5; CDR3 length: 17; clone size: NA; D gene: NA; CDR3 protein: CASSIRSTGTAYNEQFF; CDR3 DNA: TGTGCCAGCAGCATACGATCGACCGGGACGGCATACAATGAGCAGTTCTTC
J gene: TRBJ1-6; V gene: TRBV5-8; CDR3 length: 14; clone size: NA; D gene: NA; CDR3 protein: CASSLAGDNSPLHF; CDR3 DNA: TGTGCCAGCAGCTTGGCCGGAGATAATTCACCCCTCCACTTT
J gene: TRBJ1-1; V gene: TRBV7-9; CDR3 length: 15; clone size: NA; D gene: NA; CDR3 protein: CASSQRQVKSTEAFF; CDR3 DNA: TGTGCCAGCAGTCAAAGGCAGGTGAAGAGCACTGAAGCTTTCTTT
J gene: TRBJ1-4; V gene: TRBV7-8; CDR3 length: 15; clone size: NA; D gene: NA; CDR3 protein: CASSPRKSTNEKLFF; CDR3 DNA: TGTGCCAGCAGCCCTAGGAAGTCGACTAATGAAAAACTGTTTTTT
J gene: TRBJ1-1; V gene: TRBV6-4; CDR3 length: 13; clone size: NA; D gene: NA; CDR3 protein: CASSVEPYTEAFF; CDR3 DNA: TGTGCCAGCAGTGTGGAGCCTTACACTGAAGCTTTCTTT
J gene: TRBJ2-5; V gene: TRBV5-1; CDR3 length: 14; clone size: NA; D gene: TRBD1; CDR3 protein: CASSLVGQGETQYF; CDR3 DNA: TGCGCCAGCAGCTTGGTAGGACAGGGGGAGACCCAGTACTTC
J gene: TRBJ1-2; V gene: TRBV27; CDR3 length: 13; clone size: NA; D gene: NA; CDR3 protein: CASSFGGGYGYTF; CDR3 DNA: TGTGCCAGCAGTTTTGGGGGCGGCTATGGCTACACCTTC
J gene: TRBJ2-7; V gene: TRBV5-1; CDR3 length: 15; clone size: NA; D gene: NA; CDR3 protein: CASSLAVSYSYEQYF; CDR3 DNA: TGCGCCAGCAGCTTGGCAGTCAGCTACTCCTACGAGCAGTACTTC
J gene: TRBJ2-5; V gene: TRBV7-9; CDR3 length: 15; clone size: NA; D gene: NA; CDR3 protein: CASSPKTGVRETQYF; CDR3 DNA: TGTGCCAGCAGCCCGAAAACCGGGGTAAGAGAGACCCAGTACTTC
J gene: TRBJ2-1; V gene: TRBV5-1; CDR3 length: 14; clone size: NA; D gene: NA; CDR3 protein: CASFTESSYNEQFF; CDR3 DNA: TGCGCCAGCTTTACAGAGAGCTCCTACAATGAGCAGTTCTTC
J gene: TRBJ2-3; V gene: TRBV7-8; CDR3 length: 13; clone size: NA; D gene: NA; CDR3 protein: CASSTQSTDTQYF; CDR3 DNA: TGTGCCAGCAGCACACAGAGCACAGATACGCAGTATTTT
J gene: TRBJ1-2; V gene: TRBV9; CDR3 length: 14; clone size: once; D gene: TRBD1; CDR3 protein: CASSVDQGARGYTF; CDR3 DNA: TGTGCCAGCAGCGTAGATCAGGGGGCGCGTGGCTACACCTTC
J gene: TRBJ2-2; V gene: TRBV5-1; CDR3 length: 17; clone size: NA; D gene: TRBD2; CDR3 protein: CASSLAAGVVNTGELFF; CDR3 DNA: TGCGCCAGCAGCTTGGCCGCGGGAGTGGTGAACACCGGGGAGCTGTTTTTT
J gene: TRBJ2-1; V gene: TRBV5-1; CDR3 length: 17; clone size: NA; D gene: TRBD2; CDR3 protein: CASRELAGGGSYNEQFF; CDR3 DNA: TGCGCCAGCAGGGAACTAGCGGGGGGAGGTTCCTACAATGAGCAGTTCTTC
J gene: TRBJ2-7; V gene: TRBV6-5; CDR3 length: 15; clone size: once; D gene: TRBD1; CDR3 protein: CASSYSGTGGYEQYF; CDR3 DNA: TGTGCCAGCAGTTACTCGGGGACAGGGGGCTACGAGCAGTACTTC
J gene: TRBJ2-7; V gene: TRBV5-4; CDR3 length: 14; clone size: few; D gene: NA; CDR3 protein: CASSLVGGTTEQYF; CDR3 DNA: TGTGCCAGCAGCTTGGTGGGGGGAACTACGGAGCAGTACTTC
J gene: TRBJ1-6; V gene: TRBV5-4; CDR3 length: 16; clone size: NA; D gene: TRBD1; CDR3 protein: CASSLGRDSRNSPLHF; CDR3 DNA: TGTGCCAGCAGCTTAGGCCGGGACAGCCGTAATTCACCCCTCCACTTT
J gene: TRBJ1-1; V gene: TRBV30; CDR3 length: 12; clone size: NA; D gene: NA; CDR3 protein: CVKSWGAPEAFF; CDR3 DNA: TGTGTAAAGTCTTGGGGGGCGCCTGAAGCTTTCTTT
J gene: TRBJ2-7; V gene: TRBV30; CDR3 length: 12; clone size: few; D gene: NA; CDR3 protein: CAWSPGKYEQYF; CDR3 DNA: TGTGCCTGGAGTCCCGGTAAATACGAGCAGTACTTC
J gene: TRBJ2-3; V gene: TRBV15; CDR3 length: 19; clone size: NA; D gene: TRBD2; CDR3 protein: CATSRASPLAGGQTDTQYF; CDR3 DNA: TGTGCCACCAGCAGAGCTTCCCCACTAGCGGGGGGGCAAACAGATACGCAGTATTTT